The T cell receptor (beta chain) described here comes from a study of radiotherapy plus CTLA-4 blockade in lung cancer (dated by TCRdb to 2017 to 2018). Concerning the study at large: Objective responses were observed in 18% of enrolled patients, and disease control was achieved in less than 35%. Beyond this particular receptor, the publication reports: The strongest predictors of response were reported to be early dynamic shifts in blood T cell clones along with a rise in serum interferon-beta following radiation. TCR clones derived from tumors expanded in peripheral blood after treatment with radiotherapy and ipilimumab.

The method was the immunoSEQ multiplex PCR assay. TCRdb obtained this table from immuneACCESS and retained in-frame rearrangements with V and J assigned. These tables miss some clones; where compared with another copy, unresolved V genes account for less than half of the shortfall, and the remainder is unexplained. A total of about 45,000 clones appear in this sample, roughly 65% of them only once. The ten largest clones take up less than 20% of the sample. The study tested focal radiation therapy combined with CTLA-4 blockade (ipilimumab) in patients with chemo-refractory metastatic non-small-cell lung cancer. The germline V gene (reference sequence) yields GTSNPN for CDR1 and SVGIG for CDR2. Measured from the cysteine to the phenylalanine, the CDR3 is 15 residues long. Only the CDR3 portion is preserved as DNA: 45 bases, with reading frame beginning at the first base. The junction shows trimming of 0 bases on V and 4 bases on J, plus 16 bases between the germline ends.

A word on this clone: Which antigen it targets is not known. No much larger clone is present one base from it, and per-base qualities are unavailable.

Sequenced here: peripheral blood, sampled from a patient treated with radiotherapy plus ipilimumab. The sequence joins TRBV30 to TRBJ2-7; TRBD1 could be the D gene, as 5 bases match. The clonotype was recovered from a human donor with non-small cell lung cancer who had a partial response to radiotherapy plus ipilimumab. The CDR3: CAWSVNRLLQYEQYF. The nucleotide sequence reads TGTGCCTGGAGTGTAAACAGGTTATTACAATACGAGCAGTACTTC.